A selection of T cell receptor beta chains follows, all from one sample in a study of T cell responses to AZD1222 COVID-19 vaccine. Using immunoSEQ multiplex PCR, the repertoire was profiled, and TCRdb retains in-frame clones only, with some absent. The repertoire holds 95,000 to 150,000 clones, with approximately 90% as singletons. The sequencing here drew on peripheral blood, taken on day 0 of AZD1222 vaccination. These receptor sequences come from an adult in good health. CDR3s include the opening cysteine and the closing phenylalanine or tryptophan. The D gene is left open where the match is weak. Size is stated for part of the rows, as once, few or many counts, or as a class when the clone is expanded.

TRBJ2-5 NA TRBV2 NA CASSGSRLQETQYF TGTGCCAGCAGTGGGTCCAGGCTCCAAGAGACCCAGTACTTC
TRBJ1-4 NA TRBV29-1 NA CSVGGVFSEKLFF TGCAGCGTTGGAGGCGTCTTTAGTGAAAAACTGTTTTTT
TRBJ1-5 NA TRBV6-1 NA CASSDSYSNQPQHF TGTGCCAGCAGTGACAGCTATAGCAATCAGCCCCAGCATTTT
TRBJ1-2 NA TRBV7-9 TRBD1 CASPGTGGNYGYTF TGTGCCAGCCCCGGGACAGGGGGTAACTATGGCTACACCTTC
TRBJ2-3 NA TRBV5-6 TRBD1 CASRPGTGESTDTQYF TGTGCCAGCAGACCCGGGACAGGGGAGAGCACAGATACGCAGTATTTT
TRBJ2-5 NA TRBV11-3 TRBD2 CASSLSGGETQYF TGTGCCAGCAGCTTATCGGGGGGGGAGACCCAGTACTTC
TRBJ2-4 NA TRBV7-3 TRBD1 CASSSGTGGLAKNIQYF TGTGCCAGCAGCTCAGGGACAGGTGGATTAGCCAAAAACATTCAGTACTTC
TRBJ1-2 NA TRBV27 NA CASSPIGGALGYTF TGTGCCAGCAGCCCAATAGGGGGGGCGCTCGGCTACACCTTC
TRBJ2-1 once TRBV6-1 NA CASSEAGAPGNEQFF TGTGCCAGCAGTGAGGCTGGGGCGCCGGGGAATGAGCAGTTCTTC
TRBJ1-1 NA TRBV11-2 NA CASSLSRSSTEAFF TGTGCCAGCAGCCTATCACGAAGTTCCACTGAAGCTTTCTTT
TRBJ2-7 NA TRBV6-5 NA CASSFGPSSYEQYF TGTGCCAGCAGTTTCGGACCCAGCTCCTACGAGCAGTACTTC